The subject of this entry is one T cell receptor beta chain. This entry belongs to a study of T cells of healthy individuals. The germline V gene has CDR1 SGHRS and CDR2 YFSETQ. The CDR3 has 14 residues. The V gene end was trimmed by 4 bases and the J gene end by 6 bases; junction bases not matched to a gene: 8. TCRdb passed the 5' RACE reads through MiXCR, listing each CDR3 protein once. Of more than 85,000 distinct CDR3 sequences listed, 17% were seen once; the top ten hold roughly 6.1%. V usage is TRBV5-1 and J usage is TRBJ2-7, with 9 bases fitting TRBD1. The sequence was collected from a human donor in good health. The CDR3 here is CASSTGTGSGEQYF. CDR3 coding DNA: TGCGCCAGCAGCACCGGGACAGGGTCGGGCGAGCAGTACTTC.